The next 3 T cell receptor beta chains were all read from a single sample in a study of beta chain features in type 1 diabetes. Findings and caveats of the study: Shorter TCRB CDR3s, moderately but significantly so, marked every one of the four CD4+ subsets in Type 1 diabetes patients.

These receptors are not linked to any known antigen. Reverse transcribing all isolated RNA meant expressed TCRB transcripts were sequenced. TCRdb keeps only in-frame clones here, not all; method: immunoSEQ multiplex PCR. Among 50,000 or so clones listed, roughly 40% were seen once. Sequencing was performed on Tregs from blood. These receptors all come from a man aged 25 to 45 with type 1 diabetes.

This clone turned up a few times. V usage is TRBV5-1 and J usage is TRBJ2-7; 7 bases are shared with TRBD1. V lost 1 base to trimming and J lost 2 bases; unmatched junction nucleotides: 15. The CDR3 loop spans 18 amino acids. Per the germline V gene, CDR1 is SGHRS and CDR2 is YFSETQ. The CDR3 nucleotides are TGCGCCAGCAGCTTGCTGCCCAGCTCCGGGACAGTGACCTACGAGCAGTACTTC. Protein product: CASSLLPSSGTVTYEQYF.

The sample holds many counts of this clone. The CDR3 DNA follows: TGTGCCAGCAGCTTCGCCGGGACAGGGGGCGCATATCGGGAAAAACTGTTTTTT. Protein product: CASSFAGTGGAYREKLFF. V gene TRBV5-4 combines with J gene TRBJ1-4; the match to TRBD1 covers 12 bases. Germline lookup yields CDR1 SGHNT and CDR2 YYREEE (reference sequence). With V trimmed by 2 bases and J by 8 bases, 13 bases remained unmatched. CDR3 length: 18 amino acids. Using reference TRBV5-4 and TRBJ1-4 for the parts outside the CDR3, the full variable domain is ETGVTQSPTHLIKTRGQQVTLRCSSQSGHNTVSWYQQALGQGPQFIFQYYREEENGRGNFPPRFSGLQFPNYSSELNVNALELDDSALYLCASSFAGTGGAYREKLFFGSGTQLSVL.

In its sample, this clone was seen a few times. The chain combines TRBV7-2 with TRBJ1-5, with 10 bases identical to TRBD1. Germline V gene sequence: CDR1 SGHTA, CDR2 FQGNSA. The V segment lost 5 bases and the J segment 5 bases; nucleotides outside the gene matches: 6. This CDR3 has 15 amino acids. The CDR3 protein is CASSPQTGGHQPQHF. The CDR3 DNA sequence: TGTGCCAGCAGCCCCCAGACAGGGGGCCATCAGCCCCAGCATTTT.